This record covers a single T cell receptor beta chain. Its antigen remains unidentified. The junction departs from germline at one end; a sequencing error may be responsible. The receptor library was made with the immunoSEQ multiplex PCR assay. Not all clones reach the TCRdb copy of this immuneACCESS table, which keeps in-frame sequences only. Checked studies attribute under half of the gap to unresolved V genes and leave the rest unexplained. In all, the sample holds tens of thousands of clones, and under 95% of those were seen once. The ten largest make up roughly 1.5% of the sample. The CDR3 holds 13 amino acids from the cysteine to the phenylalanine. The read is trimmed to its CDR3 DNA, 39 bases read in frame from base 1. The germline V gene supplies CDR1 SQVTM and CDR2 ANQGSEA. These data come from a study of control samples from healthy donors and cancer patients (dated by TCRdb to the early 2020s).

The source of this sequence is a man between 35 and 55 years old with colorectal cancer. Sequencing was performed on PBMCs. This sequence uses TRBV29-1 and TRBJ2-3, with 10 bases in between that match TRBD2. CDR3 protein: CSVDASGGPGRDF. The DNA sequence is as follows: TGCAGCGTTGACGCTAGCGGGGGCCCCGGCCGGGATTTT.